This T cell receptor (beta chain) was observed in a study of T cells in Graves' hyperthyroidism and ophthalmopathy. From germline, CDR1 is MDHEN and CDR2 SYDVKM. The CDR3 length is 15 residues. RNA transcripts yielded amplified TCR beta CDR3 regions. First-round RT-PCR with HTBI primers amplified the TCR CDR3 region. A single record per CDR3 protein comes from TCRdb applying MiXCR to the multiplex PCR reads. Of approximately 630,000 distinct CDR3 sequences listed, about 16% are singletons. Of note for this clonotype: This may arise from a read error, as a much more abundant clone is one base away.

This TCR was sampled from a woman aged 25-40 years with Graves' hyperthyroidism. The specimen was blood. The J gene is TRBJ2-7, the V gene TRBV28, with D maybe TRBD1 (6 bases). CDR3 in amino acids: CASSSPTGRSDEQYF. CDR3 nucleotide sequence: TGTGCCAGCAGTAGCCCGACAGGACGCTCCGACGAGCAGTACTTC.